One and the same sample provided the 7 T cell receptor beta chains below, sequenced in a study of chemoradiotherapy in HPV16-positive cancers. Data came from immunoSEQ multiplex PCR; TCRdb stores just in-frame clones and leaves some out. This sample carries 8,500 to 14,000 clones, roughly nine tenths of them seen once, and the ten largest clones take roughly 1.8%. The sequenced sample was blood, obtained from a patient who underwent chemoradiotherapy. The receptors come from a human donor with HPV-associated anogenital cancer.

The V and J genes are TRBV2 and TRBJ1-2, with D unclear. Germline CDR1 and CDR2: SNHLY and FYNNEI. The CDR3 consists of 15 residues. V lost 5 bases and J lost 0, with 13 bases in between. This CDR3 is CASSFPRGANYGYTF. The CDR3, as DNA: TGTGCCAGCAGTTTCCCCCGAGGAGCTAACTATGGCTACACCTTC.

The chain combines TRBV23-1 with TRBJ1-5; D is undetermined. TRBV23-1 is an ORF for which the function is uncertain. The CDR3 is 14 amino acids. V was cut by 6 bases and J by 1 base, with 10 bases left in between. In nucleotides, the CDR3 is TGCGCCAGCAGGATCACAGAGAGCAATCAGCCCCAGCATTTT. It codes for CASRITESNQPQHF.

The chain is built from TRBV6-1 and TRBJ2-3, with 10 bases fitting TRBD2. The CDR3 is 15 amino acids. Germline CDR1 MNHNS, CDR2 SASEGT. With V trimmed by 4 bases and J by 6 bases, 7 bases remained unmatched. CDR3 nucleotide sequence: TGTGCCAGCAGTGGGGGAGCGGGGGGGCCTGATACGCAGTATTTT. The encoded protein is CASSGGAGGPDTQYF.

This clone was counted once. The rearrangement joins TRBV11-2 to TRBJ1-4; D call uncertain. Per the germline V gene, CDR1 is SGHAT and CDR2 is FQNNGV. CDR3 length: 15 residues. Between the trimmed V and J ends, which lost 5 bases and 0 bases, there was a span of 10 bases. The CDR3 bases are TGTGCCAGCAGCCTCACATACACAACTAATGAAAAACTGTTTTTT. This sequence encodes CASSLTYTTNEKLFF.

This chain joins TRBV7-9 and TRBJ1-1, with no clear D. Germline lookup yields CDR1 SEHNR and CDR2 FQNEAQ (reference sequence). V dropped 4 bases and J dropped 4 bases, with 16 bases sitting between them. The CDR3 totals 15 residues. CDR3 sequence reads: CASSSGGGDSTEAFF. Here the CDR3 DNA reads TGTGCCAGCAGCTCCGGAGGCGGGGATTCCACTGAAGCTTTCTTT.

V gene TRBV4-3 combines with J gene TRBJ2-3, with TRBD1 identical over 7 bases. Germline lookup yields CDR1 LGHNA and CDR2 YSLEER. The CDR3 is 16 residues long. Trimming removed 1 base from V and 0 bases from J; junction bases left unmatched: 4. This CDR3 reads CASSQAGTASTDTQYF. The CDR3 DNA follows: TGCGCCAGCAGCCAAGCCGGGACAGCGAGCACAGATACGCAGTATTTT.

In its sample, this clone was seen once. The J gene is TRBJ2-1, the V gene TRBV11-3; 14 bases map to TRBD2. The V segment lost 2 bases and the J segment 7 bases; nucleotides outside the gene matches: 7. The CDR3 runs to 17 residues. Germline CDR1 reads SGHNT; CDR2 reads YENEEA. CDR3 amino acids: CASSLRGTSGGRNEQFF. The CDR3 nucleotides read TGTGCCAGCAGCTTAAGGGGGACTAGCGGGGGTCGGAATGAGCAGTTCTTC.